This TCR beta chain was recorded in a study of CD8+CD57+ T cells in acquired aplastic anemia. Study-level background: Sorted cells (CD4+ and CD8+) yielded DNA amounts that averaged roughly 3 ug. For CD4+ cells, healthy donors had an average of approximately 10 million reads.

Study findings and constraints: Controls did not differ significantly from patients in CD8+ Simpson's diversity.

Germline V gene lookup returns CDR1 SGHTA and CDR2 FQGNSA. Counting both end residues, the CDR3 totals 13 amino acids. The TCR beta profiling, which covered VDJ combination and CDR3 sequence, was carried out using genomic DNA as the template. TCRdb re-derived calls from the reads in MiXCR, one entry per CDR3 protein. The repertoire holds around 400,000 distinct CDR3 sequences, with about two thirds as singletons. A word on this clonotype: Its antigen is as yet unknown. This is likely a read error, given that the CDR3 carries no conserved phenylalanine or tryptophan at its end. The DNA is omitted, as the CDR3 cannot be located on it reliably, and the CDR3 follows TCRdb's listing.

The sequence derives from a human donor in good health, serving as a control. The sample consisted of sorted CD4+, CD8+, or CD8+CD57+ T cells (not recorded which) from PBMCs. This chain joins TRBV7-2 and TRBJ2-7; no check of the table's D call, TRBD2, against the DNA was made. CDR3: CASSAIGQDRSYE.